These 29 T cell receptor beta chains came from one sample sequenced in a study of identical twins. TCRdb passed the 5' RACE reads through MiXCR, listing each CDR3 protein once. The data hold about 690,000 distinct CDR3 sequences, with approximately 6% observed a single time. The sequenced material came from naive T cells sorted from blood. The receptors shown here come from a man aged 18 to 30 in good health.

This clonotype showed up many times. The chain has TRBV28 and TRBJ2-7; D may correspond to TRBD1 or TRBD2 (5 bases each). V was shortened by 6 bases and J by 1 base, with 16 bases between the two germline ends. CDR1 is MDHEN and CDR2 is SYDVKM in the germline V gene. The length of the CDR3 is 15 residues. CDR3 sequence reads: CASRDSRDGSYEQYF. The CDR3 nucleotides read TGTGCCAGCAGAGATAGCCGGGACGGTTCCTACGAGCAGTACTTC. The complete variable domain, with remaining parts taken from reference TRBV28 and TRBJ2-7, reads DVKVTQSSRYLVKRTGEKVFLECVQDMDHENMFWYRQDPGLGLRLIYFSYDVKMKEKGDIPEGYSVSREKKERFSLILESASTNQTSMYLCASRDSRDGSYEQYFGPGTRLTVT.

This clonotype was counted many times. The rearrangement uses TRBV10-3 and TRBJ2-7; the D call may be TRBD1 or TRBD2 (5 bases each). Germline CDR1 and CDR2: ENHRY and SYGVKD. The CDR3 covers 14 residues. The V end was cut by 5 bases, the J end by 6 bases, with 17 bases between. The CDR3 sequence: CAISSSGTSSEQYV. CDR3 bases: TGTGCCATCAGTTCTTCCGGGACCAGTTCCGAGCAGTACGTC.

Many counts were recorded for this clonotype. V gene TRBV7-8 combines with J gene TRBJ2-7, with D maybe TRBD2 (5 bases). Trimming took off 2 bases at V and 5 bases at J, with 7 bases between the two ends. CDR3 length equals 12 residues. Germline V lookup: CDR1 SGHVS, CDR2 FQNEAQ. This CDR3 reads CASSLWGDEQYV. CDR3 bases: TGTGCCAGCAGCTTATGGGGAGACGAGCAGTACGTC.

The table lists this clonotype with a few counts. The J gene is TRBJ2-7, the V gene TRBV7-2, with TRBD2 as a possible D gene (6 bases). The CDR3 is made up of 14 amino acids. Germline V CDR1 and CDR2: SGHTA, FQGNSA. Trimming left V 5 bases short and J 0 bases short, with 11 bases between. CDR3 amino acids: CASSGGDNSYEQYF. For the CDR3, the DNA is TGTGCCAGCAGCGGAGGGGATAACTCCTACGAGCAGTACTTC.

Only a few counts were recorded for this clonotype. The chain employs TRBV20-1 and TRBJ2-1; 7 bases map to TRBD2. The CDR3 contains 14 residues. The trim removed 1 base at V and 9 bases at J, leaving 9 bases unmatched. The germline CDR1 and CDR2 sequences are DFQATT and SNEGSKA (reference sequence). CDR3 sequence (DNA): TGCAGTGCTAGAGTGCGGGAGCGCTCGGGTGAGCAGTTCTTC. Translated, it gives CSARVRERSGEQFF.

Only a few counts were recorded for this clonotype. This chain joins TRBV6-2 or TRBV6-3 and TRBJ2-5; a possible D gene is TRBD2 (5 bases). Trimming pared 2 bases from V and 4 bases from J, leaving 14 bases between. Germline-derived CDR1 and CDR2 are MNHEY and SVGEGT. The CDR3 is made up of 15 amino acids. The CDR3 sequence: CASSYPDWVRETQYF. The CDR3, as DNA: TGTGCCAGCAGTTACCCGGACTGGGTAAGAGAGACCCAGTACTTC.

This clonotype has a count of ten or more. The chain has TRBV15 and TRBJ2-7, with 10 nucleotides matching TRBD1. J gave up 7 bases and V 1 base, and 4 bases lay outside the gene matches. Germline V gene lookup returns CDR1 LNHNV and CDR2 YYDKDF (reference sequence). The CDR3 runs to 14 residues. In DNA form, the CDR3 reads TGTGCCACCAGCAGAGGTGGGACAGGGGTTGAGCAGTACTTC. This sequence encodes CATSRGGTGVEQYF.

The sample holds a few counts of this clonotype. The V call is TRBV7-2, the J call TRBJ1-2; a possible D gene is TRBD1 (6 bases). Germline values: CDR1 SGHTA, CDR2 FQGNSA. V was shortened by 5 bases and J by 4 bases, with 11 bases between the two germline ends. CDR3 length: 13 amino acids. The CDR3 is CASSRDKPYGYTF. CDR3 bases: TGTGCCAGCAGCCGGGACAAACCCTATGGCTACACCTTC.

The chain uses TRBV24-1 and TRBJ2-7, with D perhaps assigned TRBD1 or TRBD2 (5 bases each). The CDR3 spans 15 residues. Per germline, CDR1 KGHDR and CDR2 SFDVKD. The V end lost 2 bases, the J end lost 2 bases, and 12 bases lay between the germline ends. Here the CDR3 reads CATSDSLGETYEQYF. Written as DNA, the CDR3 is TGTGCCACCAGTGATTCACTGGGGGAGACCTACGAGCAGTACTTC.

This clonotype was counted ten times or more. J is TRBJ1-4 and V is TRBV12-3 or TRBV12-4; D is uncertain. The CDR3 covers 13 residues. Trimming took off 8 bases at V and 8 bases at J, with 15 bases between the two ends. In DNA, the CDR3 is TGTGCCAGCTTATCACGGGTCAAAGAAAAACTGTTTTTT. Translated: CASLSRVKEKLFF.

This clonotype was observed many times. CDR3 region: CAISMRTLTSGQETQYF. For the CDR3, the DNA is TGTGCCATCAGCATGAGGACGCTTACTAGCGGCCAAGAGACCCAGTACTTC. This chain connects TRBV10-3 to TRBJ2-5; 8 bases map to TRBD2. CDR3 length equals 17 residues. Trimming took 6 bases from V and 1 from J; bases not matched to a gene: 13. Germline-derived CDR1 and CDR2 are ENHRY and SYGVKD.

This clonotype has at least ten counts. The chain recombines TRBV12-3 or TRBV12-4 with TRBJ2-1; D gene unclear. Deletions cut 6 bases from V and 7 bases from J, with 10 bases between. There are 12 residues in the CDR3. The CDR3 DNA is TGTGCCAGCAGCCTCGCCCAAAATGAGCAGTTCTTC. It specifies CASSLAQNEQFF.

This clonotype has a handful of counts. The rearrangement joins TRBV12-3 or TRBV12-4 to TRBJ2-3, with D possibly being TRBD1 or TRBD2 (6 bases each). V was clipped by 7 bases and J by 1 base, with 18 bases between them. The CDR3 is 16 amino acids. The chain's CDR3 is CASTRRGGLGTDTQYF. The DNA of the CDR3 is TGTGCCAGCACCCGCAGAGGGGGGCTGGGCACAGATACGCAGTATTTT.

This clonotype appeared many times. The chain employs TRBV6-2 or TRBV6-3 and TRBJ2-2; perhaps TRBD1 as D (6 bases). Trimming removed 6 bases from V and 2 bases from J, with 13 bases in between. Germline V gene sequence: CDR1 MNHEY, CDR2 SVGEGT. The CDR3 runs 15 residues. The CDR3 is CASSVGTPNTGELFF. The CDR3 DNA reads TGTGCCAGCAGCGTCGGGACACCAAACACCGGGGAGCTGTTTTTT.

This clonotype has just one count. The rearrangement uses TRBV28 and TRBJ1-2; D not resolved. Looked up from germline, CDR1 is MDHEN and CDR2 is SYDVKM. V was shortened by 3 bases and J by 7 bases, with 12 bases between the two germline ends. This CDR3 contains 13 residues. The CDR3 sequence is CASSFPERPGYTF. The CDR3 coding sequence is TGTGCCAGCAGTTTCCCGGAACGTCCTGGCTACACCTTC.

This clonotype showed up just a few times. The chain's CDR3 is CATSDGGREQYF. Here the CDR3 DNA reads TGTGCCACCAGTGACGGGGGTAGAGAGCAGTACTTC. The gene calls are TRBV24-1 and TRBJ2-7, with D maybe TRBD2 (6 bases). V shed 4 bases and J shed 7 bases, with 10 bases lying between them. The CDR3 extends over 12 amino acids. Germline V gives CDR1 KGHDR, CDR2 SFDVKD.

The CDR3 DNA reads TGTGCCAGCAGTTGGTCCGACAGGGGGCATGGCTACACCTTC. Protein: CASSWSDRGHGYTF. The V call is TRBV12-3 or TRBV12-4, the J call TRBJ1-2; 10 nucleotides line up with TRBD1. V shed 4 bases, J shed 6 bases, and the junction held 5 bases outside the gene matches. CDR3 length: 14 residues.

Ten or more counts support this clonotype. The chain combines TRBV6-1 with TRBJ2-5; D uncertain. Germline assignment: CDR1 MNHNS and CDR2 SASEGT. V dropped 6 bases and J dropped 7 bases, with 15 bases sitting between them. This CDR3 has 13 amino acids. The CDR3 sequence: CASRQLTFGTQYF. CDR3 in DNA: TGTGCCAGCAGGCAATTAACGTTCGGGACCCAGTACTTC.

This clonotype was detected ten times or more. This chain joins TRBV12-3 or TRBV12-4 and TRBJ2-3, with 8 positions matching TRBD2. V trimming: 6 bases; J trimming: 4 bases; junction bases outside the gene matches: 6. The CDR3 consists of 14 residues. CDR3 coding DNA: TGTGCCAGCAGGGAAGCGGGAGCAGCAGATACGCAGTATTTT. Translating it yields CASREAGAADTQYF.

At least ten counts were recorded for this clonotype. The genes are TRBV5-6 and TRBJ1-4; perhaps TRBD1 as D (6 bases). Germline V lookup: CDR1 SGHDT, CDR2 YYEEEE. Trimming took 4 bases from V and 6 from J, leaving 10 bases between them. The CDR3 is 13 amino acids. The CDR3 DNA reads TGTGCCAGCAGCGCGGGGGCAGATGAAAAACTGTTTTTT. Protein product: CASSAGADEKLFF.

This clonotype has just a few counts. The rearrangement links TRBV14 to TRBJ2-5; D perhaps matches TRBD1 (6 bases). The CDR3 loop spans 15 amino acids. The V gene lost 5 bases and the J gene lost 2 bases, with 15 bases spanning the gap. CDR1 and CDR2 (germline): SGHDN, FVKESK. CDR3 sequence: CASSARTDLQETQYF. CDR3 in DNA: TGTGCCAGCAGCGCCAGGACAGACCTTCAAGAGACCCAGTACTTC.

This clonotype was counted many times. The V gene is TRBV7-2, the J gene TRBJ2-1; 8 bases line up with TRBD2. V was pared by 3 bases and J by 6 bases, with 7 bases of the junction left unmatched. The germline CDR1 and CDR2 sequences are SGHTA and FQGNSA. The CDR3 runs 15 residues. This CDR3 is CASSFSGNGLNEQFF. The CDR3 DNA follows: TGTGCCAGCAGCTTTAGCGGGAATGGGCTCAATGAGCAGTTCTTC.

This clonotype was seen many times. This chain joins TRBV12-3 or TRBV12-4 and TRBJ2-2; D is uncertain. The V end was cut by 5 bases, the J end by 7 bases, with 14 bases between. The CDR3 length is 14 residues. CDR3 bases: TGTGCCAGCAGTCTGACCAGGCGTAGCGGGGAGCTGTTTTTT. Translation gives CASSLTRRSGELFF.

This clonotype was seen a handful of times. V gene TRBV15 combines with J gene TRBJ2-1; 9 bases align to TRBD2. V was pared by 1 base and J by 9 bases, with 7 bases of the junction left unmatched. Germline CDR1 and CDR2: LNHNV and YYDKDF (reference sequence). This CDR3 has 15 amino acids. The CDR3 sequence: CATSRVRGTSSEQFF. The DNA of the CDR3 is TGTGCCACCAGCAGAGTCAGAGGGACTAGCAGTGAGCAGTTCTTC.

V and J are TRBV5-1 and TRBJ1-2, with D unclear. The CDR3 length is 13 residues. V lost 0 bases and J lost 8, with 11 bases in between. Germline loops: CDR1 SGHRS, CDR2 YFSETQ. The CDR3 coding sequence is TGCGCCAGCAGCTTGGCCCAGATAGGCGGCTACACCTTC. It encodes CASSLAQIGGYTF.

This chain joins TRBV30 and TRBJ2-7; no definite D call. The V end was cut by 3 bases, the J end by 5 bases, with 11 bases between. The germline gives CDR1 GTSNPN, CDR2 SVGIG (reference sequence). The CDR3 spans 12 residues. CDR3 in DNA: TGTGCCTGGAGGGGCGTAGGGCACGAGCAGTACTTC. Amino acid sequence: CAWRGVGHEQYF.

This chain connects TRBV27 to TRBJ2-7, with D tentatively TRBD2 (6 bases). The V gene lost 6 bases and the J gene lost 6 bases, with 9 bases spanning the gap. The CDR3 is 11 amino acids. CDR1 and CDR2 from the germline V gene are MNHEY and SMNVEV (reference sequence). Written as DNA, the CDR3 is TGTGCCAGCAGCAATAGCGGCGAGCAGTACTTC. Translated, it gives CASSNSGEQYF.

There are many counts of this clonotype. V is TRBV20-1 and J is TRBJ2-7; no firm D call. CDR1 and CDR2 from the germline V gene are DFQATT and SNEGSKA (reference sequence). The ends were cut back, 6 bases at V and 3 bases at J, with 18 bases in the middle. CDR3 length: 14 residues. CDR3 DNA sequence: TGCAGTGCCCCAAGTGGCACACCTCACTACGAGCAGTACTTC. It is translated as CSAPSGTPHYEQYF.

This clonotype was seen at least ten times. V is TRBV12-3 or TRBV12-4 and J is TRBJ1-1; 7 bases align to TRBD1. This CDR3 region has 15 residues. V lost 5 bases and J lost 0; bases outside the gene matches: 6. The CDR3 sequence: CASSLRDSLNTEAFF. The CDR3, as DNA: TGTGCCAGCAGTCTCCGGGACAGCCTGAACACTGAAGCTTTCTTT.